The 23 T cell receptor beta chains reported below all come from one sample, sequenced in a study of naive and memory T cell subsets (dated by TCRdb to the late 2010s). Overall study results and their limits: A few larger clonotypes were present in naive repertoires, especially CD8 naive repertoires, and these clonotypes were possibly memory cells re-expressing CD45RA.

These receptors are not linked to any known antigen. The library was obtained by UMI-ligation and nested PCR. For sequencing, an Illumina MiSeq was employed. The beta constant-region primer was an equimolar mix of two oligonucleotides covering both TRBC1 and TRBC2. The ligated cDNA went through four rounds of PCR with nested alpha and beta constant-region primers together with the SP2 primer. TCRdb trimmed the raw reads at Q25, called clones with MiXCR and kept productive beta chains. Each CDR3 protein gets just one entry, which takes the most common genes and DNA from the rows behind it. The sample profile shows approximately 150,000 distinct CDR3 sequences; under 25% of them were found once. The ten largest clones capture around 0.63% of the sample. Source material: naive CD8+ T cells from blood. The sample's cell subset or site, from its label and the paper: naive T cells, CD45RA high CD27+. Receptors originate from a human donor in good health.

This clonotype was counted at least ten times. The gene calls are TRBV28 and TRBJ2-7; 9 bases line up with TRBD1. Trimming cost V 5 bases and J 3 bases; bases outside gene matches: 11. Looked up from germline, CDR1 is MDHEN and CDR2 is SYDVKM. The CDR3 is made up of 16 amino acids. As DNA, the CDR3 is TGTGCCAGCAGTCCTACTCGGGGACAGGGTTACTACGAGCAGTACTTC. Its translation is CASSPTRGQGYYEQYF.

This clonotype was seen more than once but under ten times. This chain connects TRBV4-1 to TRBJ1-5; D unresolved. The CDR3 has 12 residues. Germline V gene lookup returns CDR1 MGHRA and CDR2 YSYEKL. V dropped 0 bases and J dropped 7 bases, with 4 bases sitting between them. The CDR3 DNA sequence: TGCGCCAGCAGCCAAGATGACCAGCCCCAGCATTTT. The encoded protein is CASSQDDQPQHF.

This chain links TRBV24-1 with TRBJ2-1; 7 bases map to TRBD2. J gave up 6 bases and V 3 bases, and 16 bases lay outside the gene matches. Germline assignment: CDR1 KGHDR and CDR2 SFDVKD. CDR3 length: 18 amino acids. The CDR3 here is CATSDRKIGLVGFNEQFF. The CDR3 DNA reads as TGTGCCACCAGTGATCGGAAGATCGGACTAGTCGGATTCAATGAGCAGTTCTTC.

J is TRBJ2-5 and V is TRBV27; maybe TRBD2 (6 bases). CDR1 is MNHEY and CDR2 is SMNVEV in the germline V gene (reference sequence). The CDR3 contains 14 residues. V shed 7 bases and J shed 0 bases, with 12 bases lying between them. The CDR3 protein is CASKGLGYQETQYF. In nucleotides, the CDR3 is TGTGCCAGCAAGGGACTCGGGTACCAAGAGACCCAGTACTTC.

CDR3 nucleotide sequence: TGTGCCACAGGACACTCCTACGAGCAGTACTTC. This codes for CATGHSYEQYF. J is TRBJ2-7 and V is TRBV28, with D perhaps matching TRBD1 (5 bases). Between the trimmed V and J ends, which lost 10 bases and 0 bases, there was a span of 7 bases. Germline V CDR1 and CDR2: MDHEN, SYDVKM. This CDR3 is 11 amino acids long.

In its sample, this clonotype was seen many times. The chain carries TRBV7-2 and TRBJ2-5; TRBD2 is a possible D gene (6 bases). V lost 2 bases and J lost 0, with 7 bases in between. Germline assignment: CDR1 SGHTA and CDR2 FQGNSA. This CDR3 region has 14 residues. Written as DNA, the CDR3 is TGTGCCAGCAGCTTACGGGGGAACCAAGAGACCCAGTACTTC. Protein product: CASSLRGNQETQYF.

The V call is TRBV29-1, the J call TRBJ2-7; 7 nucleotides line up with TRBD1. V gave up 3 bases and J gave up 4 bases; unmatched junction bases: 3. The CDR3 consists of 12 residues. Per germline, CDR1 SQVTM and CDR2 ANQGSEA. CDR3 loop: CSVEGQQYEQYF. DNA of the CDR3: TGCAGCGTTGAGGGACAGCAATACGAGCAGTACTTC.

The gene calls are TRBV28 and TRBJ2-3, with TRBD2 matching over 8 bases. The CDR3 runs to 15 residues. The germline CDR1 and CDR2 sequences are MDHEN and SYDVKM. Germline trimming cut 0 bases from V and 4 bases from J; bases unmatched to any gene: 3. The CDR3 DNA follows: TGTGCCAGCAGTTTATGGAAGCGGGAGCCAGATACGCAGTATTTT. Protein: CASSLWKREPDTQYF.

This clonotype was counted only a few times. The gene calls are TRBV3-1 and TRBJ1-1; possible D gene TRBD1, 5 bases. V lost 0 bases and J 1 base, leaving 9 bases between the germline ends. The CDR3 covers 15 residues. CDR1 is LGHDT, CDR2 YNNKEL, per germline (reference sequence). The CDR3 region is CASSQDETANTEAFF. Written as DNA, the CDR3 is TGTGCCAGCAGCCAAGACGAGACAGCGAACACTGAAGCTTTCTTT.

The genes are TRBV29-1 and TRBJ2-3, with D possibly being TRBD1 (5 bases). There are 13 residues in the CDR3. The V gene lost 2 bases and the J gene lost 3 bases, with 9 bases spanning the gap. Germline V gene lookup returns CDR1 SQVTM and CDR2 ANQGSEA. CDR3 sequence reads: CSVEQGATDTQYF. CDR3 sequence (DNA): TGCAGCGTTGAACAGGGCGCGACAGATACGCAGTATTTT.

This clonotype was seen more than once but under ten times. The chain is built from TRBV7-2 and TRBJ1-1; 7 nucleotides agree with TRBD1. CDR3 length: 13 amino acids. Germline V CDR1 and CDR2: SGHTA, FQGNSA. V lost 1 base and J lost 6; bases outside the gene matches: 2. CDR3 in DNA: TGTGCCAGCAGCTTAGTACAGGGGTCTGAAGCTTTCTTT. Translating gives CASSLVQGSEAFF. Looking up the rest from reference TRBV7-2 and TRBJ1-1 gives the full variable domain: GAGVSQSPSNKVTEKGKDVELRCDPISGHTALYWYRQSLGQGLEFLIYFQGNSAPDKSGLPSDRFSAERTGGSVSTLTIQRTQQEDSAVYLCASSLVQGSEAFFGQGTRLTVV.

In this sample, this clonotype turned up a few times. V usage is TRBV7-2 and J usage is TRBJ2-7; 13 bases fit TRBD2. The V segment lost 3 bases and the J segment 4 bases; nucleotides outside the gene matches: 0. Germline V gene sequence: CDR1 SGHTA, CDR2 FQGNSA. The CDR3 has 14 residues. The CDR3 nucleotides are TGTGCCAGCAGCTTGGGACTAGCGGGGTACGAGCAGTACTTC. Translation gives CASSLGLAGYEQYF.

J is TRBJ2-1 and V is TRBV13; weak D call: TRBD1 (5 bases). Per the germline V gene, CDR1 is PRHDT and CDR2 is FYEKMQ (reference sequence). Trimming left V 0 bases short and J 0 bases short, with 6 bases between. The CDR3 has 15 amino acids. The CDR3 here is CASSLGRDSYNEQFF. The CDR3 DNA sequence: TGTGCCAGCAGCTTAGGCAGGGACTCCTACAATGAGCAGTTCTTC. Using reference TRBV13 and TRBJ2-1 for the parts outside the CDR3, the full variable domain is AAGVIQSPRHLIKEKRETATLKCYPIPRHDTVYWYQQGPGQDPQFLISFYEKMQSDKGSIPDRFSAQQFSDYHSELNMSSLELGDSALYFCASSLGRDSYNEQFFGPGTRLTVL.

V is TRBV5-1 and J is TRBJ2-7; D is uncertain. This CDR3 spans 14 amino acids. Germline-derived CDR1 and CDR2 are SGHRS and YFSETQ. V was cut by 0 bases and J by 5 bases, with 12 bases left in between. This chain's CDR3 is CASSLGRSLNEQYF. The CDR3 nucleotides are TGCGCCAGCAGCTTGGGGCGTAGTCTCAACGAGCAGTACTTC. The full variable domain, in which reference TRBV5-1 and TRBJ2-7 provide the parts outside the CDR3, is KAGVTQTPRYLIKTRGQQVTLSCSPISGHRSVSWYQQTPGQGLQFLFEYFSETQRNKGNFPGRFSGRQFSNSRSEMNVSTLELGDSALYLCASSLGRSLNEQYFGPGTRLTVT.

The chain joins TRBV9 to TRBJ2-7; D is undetermined. V gave up 6 bases and J gave up 2 bases, with 15 bases separating them. CDR3 length: 14 amino acids. Per the germline V gene, CDR1 is SGDLS and CDR2 is YYNGEE. The CDR3 loop is CASTANGNPYEQYF. As DNA, the CDR3 is TGTGCCAGCACCGCGAACGGAAACCCCTACGAGCAGTACTTC. The full variable domain, in which reference TRBV9 and TRBJ2-7 provide the parts outside the CDR3, is DSGVTQTPKHLITATGQRVTLRCSPRSGDLSVYWYQQSLDQGLQFLIQYYNGEERAKGNILERFSAQQFPDLHSELNLSSLELGDSALYFCASTANGNPYEQYFGPGTRLTVT.

The chain joins TRBV4-1 to TRBJ2-2; 9 bases align to TRBD1. V was clipped by 8 bases and J by 6 bases; unmatched bases: 7. CDR1 is MGHRA, CDR2 YSYEKL, per germline. The CDR3 contains 14 residues. The CDR3 sequence is CASGGTGYAGELFF. CDR3 in DNA: TGCGCCAGCGGCGGGACAGGGTACGCCGGGGAGCTGTTTTTT.

The chain couples TRBV6-2 or TRBV6-3 to TRBJ2-7, with TRBD2 identical over 9 bases. Losses at the gene ends were 0 bases for V and 2 bases for J; bases not matched to a gene: 5. The CDR3 consists of 16 residues. Germline lookup yields CDR1 MNHEY and CDR2 SVGEGT. The chain's CDR3 is CASSYSTASGAYEQYF. DNA for the CDR3: TGTGCCAGCAGTTACTCGACGGCTAGCGGGGCCTACGAGCAGTACTTC.

V is TRBV27 and J is TRBJ2-7, with TRBD2 matching 15 bases. The CDR3 has 14 amino acids. The junction had 2 bases not matched to a gene; V was cut back by 4 bases and J by 7 bases. The V gene's germline CDR1 is MNHEY and CDR2 SMNVEV (reference sequence). The CDR3 is CASSYGLAGGEQYF. The CDR3 DNA reads TGTGCCAGCAGTTACGGACTAGCGGGAGGGGAGCAGTACTTC.

This clonotype was counted only a few times. The J gene is TRBJ2-1, the V gene TRBV4-1; D is uncertain. Per the germline V gene, CDR1 is MGHRA and CDR2 is YSYEKL. The CDR3 totals 14 residues. Deletions cut 0 bases from V and 9 bases from J, with 12 bases between. The CDR3 DNA reads TGCGCCAGCAGCCAAGATCCCCCCAGCACTGAGCAGTTCTTC. Its translation is CASSQDPPSTEQFF.

The chain joins TRBV28 to TRBJ2-7; D ambiguous. V lost 6 bases and J lost 0, with 12 bases in between. Germline CDR1 and CDR2: MDHEN and SYDVKM. This CDR3 has 14 amino acids. CDR3 residues: CASRDVDSSYEQYF. CDR3 nucleotide sequence: TGTGCCAGCAGAGATGTAGATAGCTCCTACGAGCAGTACTTC.

V gene TRBV19 combines with J gene TRBJ2-7; TRBD2 aligns across 12 bases. CDR1 is LNHDA, CDR2 SQIVND, per germline (reference sequence). The CDR3 sequence is 18 residues long. The junction had 10 bases not matched to a gene; V was cut back by 4 bases and J by 0 bases. The chain's CDR3 is CASSNSRLAGASSYEQYF. CDR3 in DNA: TGTGCCAGTAGTAACTCCCGACTAGCGGGAGCGAGCTCCTACGAGCAGTACTTC.

The chain is built from TRBV12-3 or TRBV12-4 and TRBJ2-7; D is undetermined. The CDR3 runs to 15 residues. Trimming pared 1 base from V and 5 bases from J, leaving 15 bases between. CDR3 region: CASSLGYTLPHEQYF. Here the CDR3 DNA reads TGTGCCAGCAGTTTAGGGTATACCCTACCCCACGAGCAGTACTTC.

The chain recombines TRBV7-8 with TRBJ2-3; D gene unclear. This CDR3 spans 14 amino acids. The germline V gene encodes CDR1 SGHVS and CDR2 FQNEAQ. Trimming removed 2 bases from V and 0 bases from J, with 6 bases in between. The CDR3 loop is CASSLWASTDTQYF. DNA for the CDR3: TGTGCCAGCAGCTTATGGGCCAGCACAGATACGCAGTATTTT.